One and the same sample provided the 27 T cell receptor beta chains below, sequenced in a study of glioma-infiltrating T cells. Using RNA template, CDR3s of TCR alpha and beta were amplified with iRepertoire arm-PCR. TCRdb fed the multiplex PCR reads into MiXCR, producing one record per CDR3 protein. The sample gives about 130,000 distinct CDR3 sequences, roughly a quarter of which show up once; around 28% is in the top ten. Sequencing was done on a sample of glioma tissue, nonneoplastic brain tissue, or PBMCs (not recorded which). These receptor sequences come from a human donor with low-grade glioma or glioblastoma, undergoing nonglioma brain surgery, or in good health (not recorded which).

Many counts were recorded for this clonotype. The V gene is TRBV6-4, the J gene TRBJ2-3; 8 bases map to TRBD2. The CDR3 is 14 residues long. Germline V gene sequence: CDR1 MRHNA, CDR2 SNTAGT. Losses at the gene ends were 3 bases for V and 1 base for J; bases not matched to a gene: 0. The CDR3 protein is CASSEAGGTDTQYF. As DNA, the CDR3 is TGTGCCAGCAGTGAAGCGGGGGGCACAGATACGCAGTATTTT.

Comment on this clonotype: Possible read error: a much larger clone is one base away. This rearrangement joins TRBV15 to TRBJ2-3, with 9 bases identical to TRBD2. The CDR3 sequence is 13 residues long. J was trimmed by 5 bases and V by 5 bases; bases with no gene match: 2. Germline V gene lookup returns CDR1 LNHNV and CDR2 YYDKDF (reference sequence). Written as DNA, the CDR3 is TGTGCCACCAGCGAGACTAGCGGAGATACGCAGTATTTT. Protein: CATSETSGDTQYF. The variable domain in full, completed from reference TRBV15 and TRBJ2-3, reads DAMVIQNPRYQVTQFGKPVTLSCSQTLNHNVMYWYQQKSSQAPKLLFHYYDKDFNNEADTPDNFQSRRPNTSFCFLDIRSPGLGDTAMYLCATSETSGDTQYFGPGTRLTVL.

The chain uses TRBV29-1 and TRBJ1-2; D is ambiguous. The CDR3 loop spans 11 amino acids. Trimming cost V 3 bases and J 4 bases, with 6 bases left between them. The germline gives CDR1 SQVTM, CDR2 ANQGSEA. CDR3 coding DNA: TGCAGCGTTGAGCGGGGCTATGGCTACACCTTC. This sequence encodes CSVERGYGYTF.

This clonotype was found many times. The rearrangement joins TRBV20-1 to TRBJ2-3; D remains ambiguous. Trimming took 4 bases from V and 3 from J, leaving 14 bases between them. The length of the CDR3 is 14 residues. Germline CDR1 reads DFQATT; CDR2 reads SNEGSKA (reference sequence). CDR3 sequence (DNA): TGCAGTGCTAACCCGGTCCTCGGGACAGATACGCAGTATTTT. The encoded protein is CSANPVLGTDTQYF.

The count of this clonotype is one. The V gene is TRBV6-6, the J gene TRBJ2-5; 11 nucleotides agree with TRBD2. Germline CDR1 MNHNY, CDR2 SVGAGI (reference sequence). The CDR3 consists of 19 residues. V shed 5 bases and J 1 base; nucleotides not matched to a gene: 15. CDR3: CASSPLPRLAGLLQETQYF. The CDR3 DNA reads TGTGCCAGCAGTCCACTTCCTCGACTAGCGGGGCTTCTCCAAGAGACCCAGTACTTC.

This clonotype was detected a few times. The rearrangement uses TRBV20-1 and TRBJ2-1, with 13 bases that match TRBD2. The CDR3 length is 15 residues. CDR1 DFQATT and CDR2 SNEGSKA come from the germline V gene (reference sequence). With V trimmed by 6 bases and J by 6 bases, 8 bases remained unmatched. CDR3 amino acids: CSADRLAGGPNEQFF. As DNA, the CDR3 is TGCAGTGCCGACCGACTAGCGGGGGGCCCCAATGAGCAGTTCTTC.

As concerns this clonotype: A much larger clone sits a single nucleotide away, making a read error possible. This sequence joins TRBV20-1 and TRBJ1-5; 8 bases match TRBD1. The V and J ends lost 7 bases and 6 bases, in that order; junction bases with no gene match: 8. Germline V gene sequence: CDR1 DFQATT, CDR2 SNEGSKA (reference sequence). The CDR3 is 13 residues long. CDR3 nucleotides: TGCAGTGAAAAACAGGGGGATGCTCAGCCCCAGCATTTT. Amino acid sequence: CSEKQGDAQPQHF.

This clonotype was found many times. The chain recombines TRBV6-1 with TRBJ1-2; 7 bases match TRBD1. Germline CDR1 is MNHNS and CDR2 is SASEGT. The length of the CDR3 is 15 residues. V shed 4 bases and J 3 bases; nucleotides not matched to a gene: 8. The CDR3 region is CASSGETGKDYGYTF. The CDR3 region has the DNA TGTGCCAGCAGTGGGGAGACAGGGAAGGACTATGGCTACACCTTC.

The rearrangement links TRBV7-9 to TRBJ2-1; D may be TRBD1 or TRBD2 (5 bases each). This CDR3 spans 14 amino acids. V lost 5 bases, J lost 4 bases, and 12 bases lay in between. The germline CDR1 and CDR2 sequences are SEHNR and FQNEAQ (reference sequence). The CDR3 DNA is TGTGCCAGCAGCCCCCCGGGACGGTACAATGAGCAGTTCTTC. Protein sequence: CASSPPGRYNEQFF.

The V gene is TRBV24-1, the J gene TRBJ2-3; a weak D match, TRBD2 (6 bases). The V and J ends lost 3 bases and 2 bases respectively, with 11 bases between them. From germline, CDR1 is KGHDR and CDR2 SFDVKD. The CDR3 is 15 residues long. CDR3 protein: CATSDPRGTTDTQYF. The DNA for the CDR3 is TGTGCCACCAGTGATCCGCGGGGAACCACAGATACGCAGTATTTT.

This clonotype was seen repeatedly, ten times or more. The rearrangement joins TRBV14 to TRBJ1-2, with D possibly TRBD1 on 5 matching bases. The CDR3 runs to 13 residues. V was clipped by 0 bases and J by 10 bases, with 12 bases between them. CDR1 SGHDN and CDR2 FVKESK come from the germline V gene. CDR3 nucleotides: TGTGCCAGCAGCCAAGATTGGGGCGGGGTCTACACCTTC. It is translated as CASSQDWGGVYTF.

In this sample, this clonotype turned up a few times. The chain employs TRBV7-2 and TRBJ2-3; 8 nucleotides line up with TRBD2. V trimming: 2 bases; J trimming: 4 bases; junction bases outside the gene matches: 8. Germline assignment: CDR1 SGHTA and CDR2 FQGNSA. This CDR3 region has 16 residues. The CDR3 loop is CASSLSGGGRADTQYF. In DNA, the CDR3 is TGTGCCAGCAGCTTATCTGGCGGGGGGCGGGCAGATACGCAGTATTTT.

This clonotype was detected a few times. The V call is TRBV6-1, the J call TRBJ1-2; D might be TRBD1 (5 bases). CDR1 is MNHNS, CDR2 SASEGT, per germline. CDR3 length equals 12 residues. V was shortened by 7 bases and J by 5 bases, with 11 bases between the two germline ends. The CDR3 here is CASTPGAYGYTF. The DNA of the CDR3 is TGTGCCAGCACCCCCGGGGCGTATGGCTACACCTTC.

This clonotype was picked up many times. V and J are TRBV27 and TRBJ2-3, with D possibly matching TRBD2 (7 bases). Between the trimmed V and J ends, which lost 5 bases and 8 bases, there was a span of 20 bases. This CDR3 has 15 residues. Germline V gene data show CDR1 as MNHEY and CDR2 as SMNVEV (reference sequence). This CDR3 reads CASSPGEGRSGTQYF. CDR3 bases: TGTGCCAGCAGTCCAGGGGAGGGACGATCGGGTACGCAGTATTTT.

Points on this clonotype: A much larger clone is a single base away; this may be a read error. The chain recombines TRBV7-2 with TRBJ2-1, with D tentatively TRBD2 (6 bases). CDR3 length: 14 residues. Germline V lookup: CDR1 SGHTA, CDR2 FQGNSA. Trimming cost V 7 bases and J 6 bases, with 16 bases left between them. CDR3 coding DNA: TGTGCCAGCATCTCCGGGACTTTATCCAATGAGCAGTTCTTC. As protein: CASISGTLSNEQFF.

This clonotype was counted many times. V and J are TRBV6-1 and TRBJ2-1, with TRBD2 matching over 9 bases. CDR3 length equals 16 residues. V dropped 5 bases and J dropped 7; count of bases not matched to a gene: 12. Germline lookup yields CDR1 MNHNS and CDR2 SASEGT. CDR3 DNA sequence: TGTGCCAGCAGTTCCCCGGGGAGCGGGGGGCGTAATGAGCAGTTCTTC. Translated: CASSSPGSGGRNEQFF.

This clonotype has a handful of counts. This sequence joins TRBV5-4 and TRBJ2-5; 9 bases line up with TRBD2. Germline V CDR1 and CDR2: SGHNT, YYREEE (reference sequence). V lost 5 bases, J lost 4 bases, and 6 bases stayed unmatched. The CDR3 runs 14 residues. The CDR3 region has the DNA TGTGCCAGCAGTTTGCGGGAGGGGAGAGAGACCCAGTACTTC. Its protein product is CASSLREGRETQYF.

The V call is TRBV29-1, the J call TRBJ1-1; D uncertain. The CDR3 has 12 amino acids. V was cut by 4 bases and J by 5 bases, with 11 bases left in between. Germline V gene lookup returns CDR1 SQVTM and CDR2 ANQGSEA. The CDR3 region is CSVGTGWTEAFF. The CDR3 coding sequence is TGCAGCGTTGGGACGGGGTGGACTGAAGCTTTCTTT.

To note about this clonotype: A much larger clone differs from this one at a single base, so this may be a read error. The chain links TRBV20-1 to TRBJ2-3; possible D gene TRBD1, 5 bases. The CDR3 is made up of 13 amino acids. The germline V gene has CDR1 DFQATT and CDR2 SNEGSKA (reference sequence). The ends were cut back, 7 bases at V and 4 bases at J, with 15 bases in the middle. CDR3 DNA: TGCAGTGTCCGCCCACAGGACGCAGATACGCAGTATTTT. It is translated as CSVRPQDADTQYF.

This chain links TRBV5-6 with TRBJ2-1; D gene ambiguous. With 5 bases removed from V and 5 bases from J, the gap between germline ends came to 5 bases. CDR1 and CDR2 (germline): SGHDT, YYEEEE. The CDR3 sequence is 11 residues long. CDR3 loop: CASSWHNEQFF. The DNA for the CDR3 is TGTGCCAGCAGTTGGCACAATGAGCAGTTCTTC. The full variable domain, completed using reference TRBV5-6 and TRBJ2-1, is DAGVTQSPTHLIKTRGQQVTLRCSPKSGHDTVSWYQQALGQGPQFIFQYYEEEERQRGNFPDRFSGHQFPNYSSELNVNALLLGDSALYLCASSWHNEQFFGPGTRLTVL.

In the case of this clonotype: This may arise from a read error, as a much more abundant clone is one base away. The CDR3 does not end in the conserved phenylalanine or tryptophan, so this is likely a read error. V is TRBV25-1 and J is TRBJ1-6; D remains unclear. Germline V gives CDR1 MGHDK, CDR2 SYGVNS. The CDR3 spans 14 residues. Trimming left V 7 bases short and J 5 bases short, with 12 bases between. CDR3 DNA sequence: TGTGCCAGCACCGCCCGGCAGGATAATTCACCCCTCCACCTT. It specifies CASTARQDNSPLHL.

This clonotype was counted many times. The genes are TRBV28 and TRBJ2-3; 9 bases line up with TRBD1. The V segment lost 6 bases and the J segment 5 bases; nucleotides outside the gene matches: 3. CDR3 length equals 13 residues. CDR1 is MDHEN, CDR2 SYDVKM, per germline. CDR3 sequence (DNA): TGTGCCAGCAGACTGACAGGGGGAGATACGCAGTATTTT. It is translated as CASRLTGGDTQYF.

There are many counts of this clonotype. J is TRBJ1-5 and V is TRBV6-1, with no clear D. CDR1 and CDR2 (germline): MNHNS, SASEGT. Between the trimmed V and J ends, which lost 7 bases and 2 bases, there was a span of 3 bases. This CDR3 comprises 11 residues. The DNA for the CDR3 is TGTGCCAGCATGGGCAATCAGCCCCAGCATTTT. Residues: CASMGNQPQHF.

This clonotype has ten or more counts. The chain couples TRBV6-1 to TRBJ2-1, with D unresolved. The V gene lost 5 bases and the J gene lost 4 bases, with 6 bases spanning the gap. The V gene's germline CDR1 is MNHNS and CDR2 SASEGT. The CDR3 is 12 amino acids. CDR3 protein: CASSKSYNEQFF. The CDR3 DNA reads TGTGCCAGCAGTAAAAGTTACAATGAGCAGTTCTTC.

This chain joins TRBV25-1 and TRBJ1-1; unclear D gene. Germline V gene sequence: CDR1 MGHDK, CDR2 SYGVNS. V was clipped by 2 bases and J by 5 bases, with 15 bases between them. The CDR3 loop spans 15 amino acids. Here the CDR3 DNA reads TGTGCCAGCAGTGAAACCGGGCCCAAGTGGACTGAAGCTTTCTTT. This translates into CASSETGPKWTEAFF.

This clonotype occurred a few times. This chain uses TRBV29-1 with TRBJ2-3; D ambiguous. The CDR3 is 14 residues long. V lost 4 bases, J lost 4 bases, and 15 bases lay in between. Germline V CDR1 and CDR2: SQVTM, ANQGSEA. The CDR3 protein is CSVVLNIVSDTQYF. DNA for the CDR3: TGCAGCGTTGTTCTAAATATAGTTTCAGATACGCAGTATTTT.

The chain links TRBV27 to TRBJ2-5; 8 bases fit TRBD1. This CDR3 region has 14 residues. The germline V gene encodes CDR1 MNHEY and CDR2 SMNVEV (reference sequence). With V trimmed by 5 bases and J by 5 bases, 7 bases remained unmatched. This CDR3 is CASSLRTGFETQYF. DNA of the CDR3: TGTGCCAGCAGTCTACGGACAGGGTTCGAGACCCAGTACTTC.